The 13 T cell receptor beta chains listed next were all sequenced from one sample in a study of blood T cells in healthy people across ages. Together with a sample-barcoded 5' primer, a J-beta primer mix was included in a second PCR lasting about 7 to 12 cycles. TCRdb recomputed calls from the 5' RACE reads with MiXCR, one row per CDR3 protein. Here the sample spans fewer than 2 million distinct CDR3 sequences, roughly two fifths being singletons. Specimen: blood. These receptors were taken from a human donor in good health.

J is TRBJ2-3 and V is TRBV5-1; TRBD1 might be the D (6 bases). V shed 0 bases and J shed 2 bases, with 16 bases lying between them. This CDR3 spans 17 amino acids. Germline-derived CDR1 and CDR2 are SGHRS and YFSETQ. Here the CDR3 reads CASSLDPDRIHTDTQYF. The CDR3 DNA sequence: TGCGCCAGCAGCTTGGACCCTGACAGGATACACACAGATACGCAGTATTTT.

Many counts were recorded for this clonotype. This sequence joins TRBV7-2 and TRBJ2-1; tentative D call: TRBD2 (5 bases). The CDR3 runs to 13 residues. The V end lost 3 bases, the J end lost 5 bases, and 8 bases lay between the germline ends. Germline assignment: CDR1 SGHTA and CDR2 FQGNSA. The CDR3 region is CASSFGRDNEQFF. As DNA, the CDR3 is TGTGCCAGCAGCTTTGGGAGAGACAATGAGCAGTTCTTC.

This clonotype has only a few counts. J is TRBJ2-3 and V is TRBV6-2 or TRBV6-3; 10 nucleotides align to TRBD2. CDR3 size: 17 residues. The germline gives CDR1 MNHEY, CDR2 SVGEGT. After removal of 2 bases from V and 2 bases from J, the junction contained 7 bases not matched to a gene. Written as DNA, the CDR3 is TGTGCCAGCAGTTACGGCGGTCTAGCGGGGGTCACAGATACGCAGTATTTT. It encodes CASSYGGLAGVTDTQYF.

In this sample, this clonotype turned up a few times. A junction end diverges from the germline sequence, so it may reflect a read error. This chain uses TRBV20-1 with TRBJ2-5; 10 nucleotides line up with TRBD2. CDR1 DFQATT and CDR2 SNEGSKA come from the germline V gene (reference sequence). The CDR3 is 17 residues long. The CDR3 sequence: CSAGDRATSGAEETQYF. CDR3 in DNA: TGCAGTGCTGGAGATAGGGCTACTAGCGGGGCTGAAGAGACCCAGTACTTC.

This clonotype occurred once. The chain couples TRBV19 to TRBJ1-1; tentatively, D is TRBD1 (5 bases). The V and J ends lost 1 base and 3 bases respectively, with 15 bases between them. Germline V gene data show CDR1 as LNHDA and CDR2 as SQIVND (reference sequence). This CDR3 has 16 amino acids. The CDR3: CASSIGWGKSDTEAFF. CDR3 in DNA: TGTGCCAGTAGTATAGGTTGGGGCAAAAGTGACACTGAAGCTTTCTTT.

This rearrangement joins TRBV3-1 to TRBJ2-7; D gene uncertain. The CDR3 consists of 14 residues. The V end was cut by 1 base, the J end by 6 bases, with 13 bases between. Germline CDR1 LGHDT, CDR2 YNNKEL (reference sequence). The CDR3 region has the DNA TGTGCCAGCAGCCAAGGTGAGCATTGCGGCGAGCAGTACTTC. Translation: CASSQGEHCGEQYF.

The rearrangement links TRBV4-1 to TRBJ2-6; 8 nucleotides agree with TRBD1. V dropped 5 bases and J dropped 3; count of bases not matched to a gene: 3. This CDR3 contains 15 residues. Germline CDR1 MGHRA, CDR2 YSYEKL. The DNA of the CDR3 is TGCGCCAGCAGCAAAGGGACAGGTGGGGCCAACGTCCTGACTTTC. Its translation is CASSKGTGGANVLTF.

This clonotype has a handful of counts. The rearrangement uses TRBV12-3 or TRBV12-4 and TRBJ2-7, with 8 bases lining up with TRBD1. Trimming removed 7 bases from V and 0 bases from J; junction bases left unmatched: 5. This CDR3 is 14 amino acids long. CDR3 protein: CASNPGTGSYEQYF. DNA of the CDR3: TGTGCCAGCAACCCCGGGACAGGCTCCTACGAGCAGTACTTC.

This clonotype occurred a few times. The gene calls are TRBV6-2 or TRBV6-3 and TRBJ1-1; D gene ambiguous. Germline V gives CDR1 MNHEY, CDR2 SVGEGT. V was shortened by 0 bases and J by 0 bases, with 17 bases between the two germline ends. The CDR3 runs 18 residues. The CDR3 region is CASSYSRLRARMNTEAFF. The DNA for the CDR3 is TGTGCCAGCAGTTACTCGAGGCTCCGAGCGCGGATGAACACTGAAGCTTTCTTT.

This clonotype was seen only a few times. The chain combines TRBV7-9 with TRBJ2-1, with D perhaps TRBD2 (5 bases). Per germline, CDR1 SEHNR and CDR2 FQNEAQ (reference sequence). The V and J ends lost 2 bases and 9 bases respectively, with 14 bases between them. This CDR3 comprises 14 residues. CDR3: CASSLLDVSGEQFF. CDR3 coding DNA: TGTGCCAGCAGCTTACTCGATGTAAGCGGTGAGCAGTTCTTC.

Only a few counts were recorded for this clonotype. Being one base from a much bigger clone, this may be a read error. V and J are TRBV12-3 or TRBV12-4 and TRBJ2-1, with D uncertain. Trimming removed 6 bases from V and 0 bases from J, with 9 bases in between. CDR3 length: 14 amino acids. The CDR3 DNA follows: TGTGCCAGCAGGTTTATGAGCTCCTACAATGAGCAGTTCTTC. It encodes CASRFMSSYNEQFF.

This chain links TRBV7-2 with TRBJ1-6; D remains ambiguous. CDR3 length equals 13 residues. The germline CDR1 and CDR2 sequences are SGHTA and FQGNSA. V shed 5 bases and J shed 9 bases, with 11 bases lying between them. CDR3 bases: TGTGCCAGCAGCGCCCCCGGCGCTTCACCCCTCCACTTT. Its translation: CASSAPGASPLHF. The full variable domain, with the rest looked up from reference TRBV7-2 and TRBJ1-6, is GAGVSQSPSNKVTEKGKDVELRCDPISGHTALYWYRQSLGQGLEFLIYFQGNSAPDKSGLPSDRFSAERTGGSVSTLTIQRTQQEDSAVYLCASSAPGASPLHFGNGTRLTVT.

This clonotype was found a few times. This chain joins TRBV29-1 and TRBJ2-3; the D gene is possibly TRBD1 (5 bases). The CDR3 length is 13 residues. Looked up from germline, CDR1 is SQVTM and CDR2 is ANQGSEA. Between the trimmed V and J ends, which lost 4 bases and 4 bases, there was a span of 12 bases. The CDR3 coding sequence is TGCAGCGTTGGATCAGGGAAAGCAGATACGCAGTATTTT. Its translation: CSVGSGKADTQYF.